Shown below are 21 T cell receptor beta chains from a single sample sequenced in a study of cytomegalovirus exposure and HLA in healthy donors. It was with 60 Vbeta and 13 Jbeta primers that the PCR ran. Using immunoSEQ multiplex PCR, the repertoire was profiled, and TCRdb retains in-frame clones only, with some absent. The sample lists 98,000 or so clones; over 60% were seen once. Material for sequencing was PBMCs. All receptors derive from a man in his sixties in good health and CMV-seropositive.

This chain's CDR3 is CAVFPGATSRGNTIYF. The DNA of the CDR3 is TGTGCCGTTTTTCCAGGGGCAACCTCTAGAGGAAACACCATATATTTT. The chain links TRBV10-3 to TRBJ1-3, with a tentative D call TRBD1 (6 bases). V was shortened by 11 bases and J by 4 bases, with 24 bases between the two germline ends. The CDR3 spans 16 residues. The germline CDR1 and CDR2 sequences are ENHRY and SYGVKD.

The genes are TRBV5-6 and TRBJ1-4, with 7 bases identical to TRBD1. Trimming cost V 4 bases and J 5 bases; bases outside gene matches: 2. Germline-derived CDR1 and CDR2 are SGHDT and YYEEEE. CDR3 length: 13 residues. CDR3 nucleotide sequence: TGTGCCAGCAGCCCGACAGGGAATGAAAAACTGTTTTTT. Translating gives CASSPTGNEKLFF.

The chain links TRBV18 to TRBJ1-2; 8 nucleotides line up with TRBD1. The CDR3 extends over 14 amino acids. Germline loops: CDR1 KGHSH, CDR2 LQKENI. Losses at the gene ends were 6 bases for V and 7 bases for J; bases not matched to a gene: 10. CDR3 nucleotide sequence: TGTGCCAGCTCTCCAAGGGACAGGATTTCTGGCTACACCTTC. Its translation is CASSPRDRISGYTF.

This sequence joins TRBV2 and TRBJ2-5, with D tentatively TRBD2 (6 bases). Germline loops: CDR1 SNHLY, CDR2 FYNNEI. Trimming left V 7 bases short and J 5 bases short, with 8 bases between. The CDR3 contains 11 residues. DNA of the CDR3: TGTGCCAGCACACGGGGGGAGACCCAGTACTTC. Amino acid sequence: CASTRGETQYF.

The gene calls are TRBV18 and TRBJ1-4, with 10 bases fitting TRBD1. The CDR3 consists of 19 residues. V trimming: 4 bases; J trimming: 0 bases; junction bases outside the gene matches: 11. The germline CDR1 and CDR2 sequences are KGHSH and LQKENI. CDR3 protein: CASSQTLGTGAATNEKLFF. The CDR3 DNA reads TGTGCCAGCTCACAGACCCTGGGGACAGGGGCCGCAACTAATGAAAAACTGTTTTTT.

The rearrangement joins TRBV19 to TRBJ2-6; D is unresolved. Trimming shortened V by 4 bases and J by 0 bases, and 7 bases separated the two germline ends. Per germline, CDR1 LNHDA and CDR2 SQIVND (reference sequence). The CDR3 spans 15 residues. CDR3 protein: CASSSIGSGANVLTF. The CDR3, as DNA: TGTGCCAGTAGTAGCATCGGCTCTGGGGCCAACGTCCTGACTTTC. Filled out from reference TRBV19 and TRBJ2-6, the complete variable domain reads DGGITQSPKYLFRKEGQNVTLSCEQNLNHDAMYWYRQDPGQGLRLIYYSQIVNDFQKGDIAEGYSVSREKKESFPLTVTSAQKNPTAFYLCASSSIGSGANVLTFGAGSRLTVL.

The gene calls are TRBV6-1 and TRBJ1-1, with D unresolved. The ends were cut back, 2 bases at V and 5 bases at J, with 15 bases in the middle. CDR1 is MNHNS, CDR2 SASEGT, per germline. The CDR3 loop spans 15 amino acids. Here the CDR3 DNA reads TGTGCCAGCAGTGAATTTCCGGGTGGGAGTACTGAAGCTTTCTTT. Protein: CASSEFPGGSTEAFF.

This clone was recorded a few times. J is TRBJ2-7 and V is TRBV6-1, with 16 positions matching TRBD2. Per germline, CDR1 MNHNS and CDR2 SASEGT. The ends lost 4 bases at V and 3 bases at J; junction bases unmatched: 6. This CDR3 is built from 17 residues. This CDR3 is CASSGGLAGGLNYEQYF. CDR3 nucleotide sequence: TGTGCCAGCAGTGGGGGACTAGCGGGGGGGCTCAACTACGAGCAGTACTTC.

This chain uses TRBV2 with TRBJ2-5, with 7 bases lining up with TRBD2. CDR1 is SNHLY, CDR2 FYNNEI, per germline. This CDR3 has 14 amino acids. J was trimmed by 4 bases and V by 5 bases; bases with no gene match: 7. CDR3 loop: CASSQERDVETQYF. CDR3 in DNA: TGTGCCAGCAGTCAGGAGCGGGACGTAGAGACCCAGTACTTC. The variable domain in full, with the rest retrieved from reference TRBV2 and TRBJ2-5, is EPEVTQTPSHQVTQMGQEVILRCVPISNHLYFYWYRQILGQKVEFLVSFYNNEISEKSEIFDDQFSVERPDGSNFTLKIRSTKLEDSAMYFCASSQERDVETQYFGPGTRLLVL.

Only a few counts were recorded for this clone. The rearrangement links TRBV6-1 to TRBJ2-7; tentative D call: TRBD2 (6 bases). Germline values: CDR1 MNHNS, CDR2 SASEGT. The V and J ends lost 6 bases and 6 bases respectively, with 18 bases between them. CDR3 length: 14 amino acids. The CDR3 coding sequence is TGTGCCAGCAGGACTGGGCCCCCCGGGGGCGAGCAGTACTTC. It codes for CASRTGPPGGEQYF.

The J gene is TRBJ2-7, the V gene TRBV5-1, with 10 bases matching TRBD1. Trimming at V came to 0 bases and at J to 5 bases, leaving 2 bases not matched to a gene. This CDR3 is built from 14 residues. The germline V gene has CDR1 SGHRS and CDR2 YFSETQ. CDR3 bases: TGCGCCAGCAGCTTGGGACAGGGGGCTGACGAGCAGTACTTC. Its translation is CASSLGQGADEQYF.

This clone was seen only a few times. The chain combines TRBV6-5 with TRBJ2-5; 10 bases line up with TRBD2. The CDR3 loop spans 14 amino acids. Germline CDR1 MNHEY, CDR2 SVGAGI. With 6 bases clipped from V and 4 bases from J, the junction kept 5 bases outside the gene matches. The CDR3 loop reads CASRASGGGETQYF. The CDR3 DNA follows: TGTGCCAGCAGGGCTAGCGGGGGAGGAGAGACCCAGTACTTC.

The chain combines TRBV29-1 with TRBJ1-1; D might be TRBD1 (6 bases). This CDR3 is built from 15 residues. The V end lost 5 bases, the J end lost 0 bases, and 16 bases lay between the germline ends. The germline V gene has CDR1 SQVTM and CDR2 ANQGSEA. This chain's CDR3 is CSVRETGKMNTEAFF. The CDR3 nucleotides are TGCAGCGTTAGAGAAACAGGGAAAATGAACACTGAAGCTTTCTTT.

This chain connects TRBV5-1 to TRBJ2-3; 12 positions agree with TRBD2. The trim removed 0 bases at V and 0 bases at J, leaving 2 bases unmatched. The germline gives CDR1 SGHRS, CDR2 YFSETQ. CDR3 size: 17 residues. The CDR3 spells CASSLGTSGTSTDTQYF. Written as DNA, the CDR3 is TGCGCCAGCAGCTTGGGGACTAGCGGGACTAGCACAGATACGCAGTATTTT.

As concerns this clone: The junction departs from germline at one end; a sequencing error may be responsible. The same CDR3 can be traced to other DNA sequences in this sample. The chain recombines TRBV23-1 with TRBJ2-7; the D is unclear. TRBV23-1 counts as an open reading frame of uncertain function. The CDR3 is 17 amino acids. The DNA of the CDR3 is TGCGCCAGCAGTCAGAAGGTATTACCCTCGGCGGCCTACGAGCAATACTTC. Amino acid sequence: CASSQKVLPSAAYEQYF.

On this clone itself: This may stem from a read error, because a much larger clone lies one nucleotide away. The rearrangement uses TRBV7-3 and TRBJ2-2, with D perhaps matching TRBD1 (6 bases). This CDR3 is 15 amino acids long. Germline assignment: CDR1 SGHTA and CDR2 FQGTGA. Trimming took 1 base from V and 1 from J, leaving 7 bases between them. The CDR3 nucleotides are TGTGCCAGCAGCTTAAACAGGGTGAACACCGGGGAGCTGTTTTTT. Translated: CASSLNRVNTGELFF.

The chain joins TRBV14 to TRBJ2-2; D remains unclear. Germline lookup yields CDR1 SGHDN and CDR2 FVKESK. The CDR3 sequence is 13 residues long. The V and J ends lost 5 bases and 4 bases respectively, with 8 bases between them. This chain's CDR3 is CASSIKPTGELFF. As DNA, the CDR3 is TGTGCCAGCAGCATTAAGCCCACCGGGGAGCTGTTTTTT.

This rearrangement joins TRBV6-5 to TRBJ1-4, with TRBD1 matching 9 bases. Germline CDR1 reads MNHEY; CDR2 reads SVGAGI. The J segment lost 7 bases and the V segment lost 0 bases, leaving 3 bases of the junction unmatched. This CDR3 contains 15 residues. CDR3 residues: CASSYSDRGGEKLFF. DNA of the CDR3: TGTGCCAGCAGTTACTCGGACAGGGGAGGTGAAAAACTGTTTTTT.

CDR3 loop: CASSLGPRVAEAFF. The CDR3 DNA reads as TGTGCCAGCAGCTTAGGCCCGAGGGTGGCTGAAGCTTTCTTT. V and J are TRBV7-3 and TRBJ1-1, with D hard to call. This CDR3 spans 14 amino acids. The germline V gene encodes CDR1 SGHTA and CDR2 FQGTGA. V shed 2 bases and J shed 6 bases, with 13 bases lying between them.

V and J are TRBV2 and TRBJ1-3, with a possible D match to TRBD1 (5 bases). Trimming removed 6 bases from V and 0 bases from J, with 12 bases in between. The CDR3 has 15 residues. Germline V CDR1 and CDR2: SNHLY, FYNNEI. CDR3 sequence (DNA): TGTGCCAGCAGGAGGGACTTCCTCTCTGGAAACACCATATATTTT. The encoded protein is CASRRDFLSGNTIYF.

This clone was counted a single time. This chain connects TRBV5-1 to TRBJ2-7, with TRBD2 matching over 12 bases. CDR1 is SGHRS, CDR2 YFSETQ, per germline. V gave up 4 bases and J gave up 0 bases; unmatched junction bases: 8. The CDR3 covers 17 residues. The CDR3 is CASSQRLAGDLSYEQYF. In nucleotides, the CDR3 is TGCGCCAGCAGCCAAAGACTAGCGGGGGACCTCTCCTACGAGCAGTACTTC.